These 27 T cell receptor beta chains share one sample of origin, sequenced in a study of T cell responses to AZD1222 COVID-19 vaccine. Sequencing used immunoSEQ multiplex PCR; TCRdb keeps in-frame clones, though not all of them. This sample has 150,000 to 200,000 clones; 92% occur once, and the top ten carry about 2.1%. The sequences come from peripheral blood, collected 28 days after the second AZD1222 dose. Source of these receptors: an adult who received the AZD1222 COVID-19 vaccine.

The rearrangement joins TRBV19 to TRBJ2-5; 7 bases map to TRBD2. The CDR3 sequence is 13 residues long. CDR1 is LNHDA, CDR2 SQIVND, per germline (reference sequence). Trimming cost V 4 bases and J 4 bases; bases outside gene matches: 3. The chain's CDR3 is CASSRDYSETQYF. CDR3 coding DNA: TGTGCCAGTAGTAGGGACTACTCAGAGACCCAGTACTTC.

The rearrangement uses TRBV6-5 and TRBJ2-4; 9 bases align to TRBD1. CDR3 length: 14 amino acids. The junction had 7 bases not matched to a gene; V was cut back by 7 bases and J by 6 bases. CDR1 MNHEY and CDR2 SVGAGI come from the germline V gene. The DNA for the CDR3 is TGTGCCAGCATGAGGGACAGGGAGGGAAACATTCAGTACTTC. This translates into CASMRDREGNIQYF.

This rearrangement joins TRBV7-2 to TRBJ1-1, with TRBD1 identical over 8 bases. The CDR3 spans 14 residues. The V and J ends lost 5 bases and 5 bases, in that order; junction bases with no gene match: 7. From germline, CDR1 is SGHTA and CDR2 FQGNSA. CDR3 DNA sequence: TGTGCCAGCAGCGCCACAGGGGGTGTGACTGAAGCTTTCTTT. This sequence encodes CASSATGGVTEAFF.

The rearrangement joins TRBV30 to TRBJ2-7; D is undetermined. This CDR3 is built from 12 residues. The V gene lost 0 bases and the J gene lost 3 bases, with 6 bases spanning the gap. Per the germline V gene, CDR1 is GTSNPN and CDR2 is SVGIG (reference sequence). The CDR3 loop reads CAWSVLSYEQYF. DNA of the CDR3: TGTGCCTGGAGTGTCTTGAGCTACGAGCAGTACTTC.

The chain uses TRBV5-4 and TRBJ1-6; no clear D. This CDR3 has 15 residues. V dropped 0 bases and J dropped 7 bases, with 11 bases sitting between them. Germline V gene lookup returns CDR1 SGHNT and CDR2 YYREEE (reference sequence). The CDR3 nucleotides are TGTGCCAGCAGCTTGGGAGACTCTGAGAATTCACCCCTCCACTTT. Translated: CASSLGDSENSPLHF.

The chain uses TRBV5-7 and TRBJ2-1; D gene ambiguous. TRBV5-7 is designated an ORF whose function remains uncertain. The CDR3 has 13 residues. Deletions cut 0 bases from V and 7 bases from J, with 8 bases between. Here the CDR3 DNA reads TGTGCCAGCAGCTTGGATATTTTGAATGAGCAGTTCTTC. This codes for CASSLDILNEQFF.

V and J are TRBV28 and TRBJ2-7, with 13 bases identical to TRBD2. Germline V gene sequence: CDR1 MDHEN, CDR2 SYDVKM. With 10 bases clipped from V and 3 bases from J, the junction kept 15 bases outside the gene matches. The CDR3 is made up of 17 amino acids. CDR3 bases: TGTGCCAACCCGGGTCCGAGGACTAGCGGGAGTAGCTACGAGCAGTACTTC. It encodes CANPGPRTSGSSYEQYF.

The rearrangement uses TRBV7-6 and TRBJ1-1, with D possibly matching TRBD1 (5 bases). CDR3 size: 15 residues. With 1 base removed from V and 3 bases from J, the gap between germline ends came to 12 bases. The germline CDR1 and CDR2 sequences are SGHVS and FNYEAQ. CDR3 sequence reads: CASSLERGADTEAFF. The CDR3 nucleotides are TGTGCCAGCAGCTTAGAGCGTGGGGCGGACACTGAAGCTTTCTTT.

The chain employs TRBV3-1 (or the pseudogene TRBV3-2) and TRBJ2-1, with 11 nucleotides matching TRBD2. The CDR3 extends over 18 amino acids. The V gene's germline CDR1 is LGHDT and CDR2 YNNKEL (reference sequence). V was clipped by 2 bases and J by 3 bases; unmatched bases: 9. The CDR3: CASSQIGLAGRFYNEQFF. Here the CDR3 DNA reads TGTGCCAGCAGCCAAATAGGACTAGCGGGTCGCTTCTACAATGAGCAGTTCTTC.

This chain uses TRBV5-1 with TRBJ1-1; the D is unclear. Germline-derived CDR1 and CDR2 are SGHRS and YFSETQ. V lost 5 bases to trimming and J lost 1 base, with 12 bases between them. This CDR3 spans 14 amino acids. The CDR3 is CASSWIAENTEAFF. For the CDR3, the DNA is TGCGCCAGCAGTTGGATAGCGGAGAACACTGAAGCTTTCTTT.

J is TRBJ2-1 and V is TRBV3-1 (or the pseudogene TRBV3-2); the D is unclear. Germline V CDR1 and CDR2: LGHDT, YNNKEL (reference sequence). The CDR3 totals 14 residues. V was clipped by 2 bases and J by 7 bases, with 12 bases between them. The CDR3 region is CASSQNGVRNEQFF. The CDR3 bases are TGTGCCAGCAGCCAAAATGGGGTAAGAAATGAGCAGTTCTTC.

Concerning this clone: One end of the junction is discordant with germline, which a read error may explain. The chain combines TRBV15 with TRBJ2-2; D is tentatively TRBD1 or TRBD2 (6 bases each). Germline lookup yields CDR1 LNHNV and CDR2 YYDKDF (reference sequence). There are 16 residues in the CDR3. CDR3 residues: CAPSRGGIRGAGELFF. The CDR3, as DNA: TGCGCCCCCAGCAGAGGGGGGATAAGAGGGGCCGGGGAGCTGTTTTTT.

This chain uses TRBV6-2 or TRBV6-3 with TRBJ1-1, with a possible D match to TRBD1 (5 bases). The V end was cut by 6 bases, the J end by 5 bases, with 16 bases between. Germline V lookup: CDR1 MNHEY, CDR2 SVGEGT. The CDR3 is made up of 14 amino acids. This CDR3 reads CASSPGTVTTEAFF. The CDR3 DNA follows: TGTGCCAGCAGCCCAGGGACGGTTACTACTGAAGCTTTCTTT.

There are many counts of this clone. The chain couples TRBV24-1 to TRBJ2-1, with D unclear. The length of the CDR3 is 14 residues. Trimming stripped 2 bases from V and 7 bases from J, with 11 bases between. Germline assignment: CDR1 KGHDR and CDR2 SFDVKD. This CDR3 is CATSDSREINEQFF. CDR3 nucleotides: TGTGCCACCAGTGATTCCCGCGAGATAAATGAGCAGTTCTTC.

This clone was seen once. The chain uses TRBV6-4 and TRBJ1-6; D ambiguous. CDR3 length equals 14 residues. Germline V CDR1 and CDR2: MRHNA, SNTAGT. V lost 2 bases and J lost 10, with 12 bases in between. CDR3 in amino acids: CASSDASDGSPLHF. The CDR3 DNA is TGTGCCAGCAGTGACGCATCCGACGGGTCACCCCTCCACTTT.

The chain links TRBV9 to TRBJ2-5, with D perhaps given as TRBD1 or TRBD2 (5 bases each). CDR3 length equals 15 residues. V was pared by 4 bases and J by 5 bases, with 18 bases between. Germline-derived CDR1 and CDR2 are SGDLS and YYNGEE. CDR3 residues: CASSPRWGRKETQYF. CDR3 nucleotide sequence: TGTGCCAGCAGCCCCCGATGGGGGAGAAAGGAGACCCAGTACTTC.

The V gene is TRBV29-1, the J gene TRBJ1-2; the D gene is possibly TRBD1 (6 bases). Trimming took off 2 bases at V and 8 bases at J, with 15 bases between the two ends. The CDR3 spans 13 residues. The germline gives CDR1 SQVTM, CDR2 ANQGSEA. The DNA of the CDR3 is TGCAGCGTTGAATCTACAGGGTTGGGAGGCTACACCTTC. It yields the protein CSVESTGLGGYTF.

The chain has TRBV29-1 and TRBJ2-1; D is uncertain. This CDR3 has 14 amino acids. The ends were cut back, 7 bases at V and 8 bases at J, with 21 bases in the middle. Looked up from germline, CDR1 is SQVTM and CDR2 is ANQGSEA. CDR3 nucleotides: TGCAGCGCCACAGCGCCGAAGGGCGTACATGAGCAGTTCTTC. This gives the protein CSATAPKGVHEQFF.

The CDR3: CASSRLQDQPQHF. As DNA, the CDR3 is TGTGCCAGTAGTAGACTACAGGATCAGCCCCAGCATTTT. V gene TRBV19 combines with J gene TRBJ1-5; weak D call: TRBD1 (5 bases). Germline assignment: CDR1 LNHDA and CDR2 SQIVND (reference sequence). This CDR3 is 13 amino acids long. Trimming took off 4 bases at V and 5 bases at J, with 9 bases between the two ends.

This chain joins TRBV5-1 and TRBJ1-4; 9 nucleotides match TRBD1. Losses at the gene ends were 1 base for V and 8 bases for J; bases not matched to a gene: 9. The CDR3 is made up of 16 amino acids. CDR1 is SGHRS and CDR2 is YFSETQ in the germline V gene. The CDR3 nucleotides read TGCGCCAGCAGCTTGTCGGGGACAGGGAGTTGGGAAAAACTGTTTTTT. Translated: CASSLSGTGSWEKLFF.

The rearrangement joins TRBV7-2 to TRBJ1-3, with D perhaps TRBD1 (5 bases). The CDR3 length is 16 residues. The ends were cut back, 5 bases at V and 0 bases at J, with 14 bases in the middle. The germline V gene encodes CDR1 SGHTA and CDR2 FQGNSA. Here the CDR3 reads CASSPRQLYSGNTIYF. The DNA for the CDR3 is TGTGCCAGCAGCCCACGACAGTTATACTCTGGAAACACCATATATTTT.

The genes are TRBV4-2 and TRBJ1-2; D is unresolved. CDR3 length: 13 residues. The V end lost 2 bases, the J end lost 5 bases, and 9 bases lay between the germline ends. Germline values: CDR1 LGHNA, CDR2 YNFKEQ. The CDR3 sequence is CASSQFEGYGYTF. Here the CDR3 DNA reads TGTGCCAGCAGCCAATTCGAAGGGTATGGCTACACCTTC.

CDR3 in DNA: TGTGCCAGCAGTGAAGTAAGTTCTGACGAGCAGTACTTC. It is translated as CASSEVSSDEQYF. The chain recombines TRBV6-1 with TRBJ2-7; D unclear. Germline V gene data show CDR1 as MNHNS and CDR2 as SASEGT. V was trimmed by 1 base and J by 5 bases, leaving 9 bases between them. This CDR3 region has 13 residues.

The chain carries TRBV19 and TRBJ2-3; the match to TRBD2 covers 12 bases. The CDR3 contains 16 residues. V lost 3 bases and J lost 7; bases outside the gene matches: 8. Germline assignment: CDR1 LNHDA and CDR2 SQIVND (reference sequence). This CDR3 reads CASSILAGGHENTQYF. The DNA for the CDR3 is TGTGCCAGTAGTATCCTAGCGGGGGGGCACGAAAATACGCAGTATTTT.

This clone was counted between two and nine times. V usage is TRBV5-4 and J usage is TRBJ2-5, with 8 positions matching TRBD1. Germline V gives CDR1 SGHNT, CDR2 YYREEE (reference sequence). The CDR3 sequence is 16 residues long. The junction had 7 bases not matched to a gene; V was cut back by 1 base and J by 2 bases. The DNA of the CDR3 is TGTGCCAGCAGCTTGTGGTACAGGGGGTCACAAGAGACCCAGTACTTC. Translating it yields CASSLWYRGSQETQYF.

The V and J genes are TRBV28 and TRBJ1-3; no clear D. From germline, CDR1 is MDHEN and CDR2 SYDVKM. The CDR3 contains 14 residues. Trimming removed 5 bases at V and 0 bases at J, with 8 bases between. The CDR3 sequence: CASSPQSSGNTIYF. The CDR3 nucleotides read TGTGCCAGCAGTCCACAGAGCTCTGGAAACACCATATATTTT.

The chain recombines TRBV2 with TRBJ2-1, with 12 bases identical to TRBD2. Germline V gives CDR1 SNHLY, CDR2 FYNNEI. CDR3 length equals 16 residues. V lost 6 bases and J lost 1; bases outside the gene matches: 4. The CDR3 bases are TGTGCCAGCAGGGCTAGCGGGAGGGCGTCCTACAATGAGCAGTTCTTC. It encodes CASRASGRASYNEQFF.